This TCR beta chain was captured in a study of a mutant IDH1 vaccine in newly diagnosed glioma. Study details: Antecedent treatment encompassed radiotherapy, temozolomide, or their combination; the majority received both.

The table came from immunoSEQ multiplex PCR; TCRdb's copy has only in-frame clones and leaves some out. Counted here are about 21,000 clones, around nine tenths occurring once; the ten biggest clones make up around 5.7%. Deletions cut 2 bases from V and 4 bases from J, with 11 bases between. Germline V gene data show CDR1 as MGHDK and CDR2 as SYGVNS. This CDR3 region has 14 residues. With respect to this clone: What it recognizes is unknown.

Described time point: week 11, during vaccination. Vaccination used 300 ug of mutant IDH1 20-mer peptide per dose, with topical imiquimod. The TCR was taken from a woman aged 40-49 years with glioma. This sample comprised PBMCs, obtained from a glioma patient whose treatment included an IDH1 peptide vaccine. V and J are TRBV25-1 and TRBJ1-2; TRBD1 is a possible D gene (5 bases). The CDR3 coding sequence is TGTGCCAGCAGTGAACCCGCAGGGCTCTATGGCTACACCTTC. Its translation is CASSEPAGLYGYTF.